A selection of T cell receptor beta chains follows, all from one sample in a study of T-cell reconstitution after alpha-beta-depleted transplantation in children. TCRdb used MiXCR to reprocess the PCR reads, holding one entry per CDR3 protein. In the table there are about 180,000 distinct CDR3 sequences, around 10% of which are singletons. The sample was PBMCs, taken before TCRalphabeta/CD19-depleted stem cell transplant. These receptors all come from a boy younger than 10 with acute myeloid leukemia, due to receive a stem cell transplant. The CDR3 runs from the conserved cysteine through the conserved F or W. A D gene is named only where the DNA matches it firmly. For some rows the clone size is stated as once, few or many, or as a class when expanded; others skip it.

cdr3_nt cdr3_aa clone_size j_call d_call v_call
TGTGCCAGCAGGGTAGCGGGAGGGGTCACCGGGGAGCTGTTTTTT CASRVAGGVTGELFF many TRBJ2-2 TRBD2 TRBV3-1
TGTGCCAGCAGCCAAGAAGCCGACATCGATACGCAGTATTTT CASSQEADIDTQYF many TRBJ2-3 - TRBV4-2
TGTGCCACCAGTGCCGGGCCCTTGGAATATGGCTACACCTTC CATSAGPLEYGYTF many TRBJ1-2 - TRBV24-1
TGTGCCAGCAGCTTAGACAGGGGGCGAGAGACCCAGTACTTC CASSLDRGRETQYF many TRBJ2-5 TRBD1 TRBV5-4
TGTGCCAGCAGTTTAATGGCGGGCTACGAGCAGTACTTC CASSLMAGYEQYF many TRBJ2-7 - TRBV12-3/TRBV12-4
TGCGCCAGCAGCTTGGGACAGGGGGTTCTGGAGCCCCAGCATTTT CASSLGQGVLEPQHF many TRBJ1-5 TRBD1 TRBV5-1
TGTGCCAGCAGTTTATCTGGTGTTTTCCGACAGGACCACGAGCAGTACTTC CASSLSGVFRQDHEQYF - TRBJ2-7 - TRBV28
TGCGCCAGCAGCCCCGTACCGAGCACAGATACGCAGTATTTT CASSPVPSTDTQYF many TRBJ2-3 - TRBV4-1
TGTGCCACCAGTGATTTGAGTGGGGGGGACAGGAACACTGAAGCTTTCTTT CATSDLSGGDRNTEAFF many TRBJ1-1 TRBD1 TRBV24-1
TGTGCTAGTGGTTTGGTACTCGGCAGGGACCCCTATGGCTACACCTTC CASGLVLGRDPYGYTF many TRBJ1-2 - TRBV12-5
TGTGCCAGCAGCCAAGCCGACGGAAAATCAGATACGCAGTATTTT CASSQADGKSDTQYF - TRBJ2-3 - TRBV14
TGTGCCAGCAGTTCCCTTTCTGGGGCCAACGTCCTGACTTTC CASSSLSGANVLTF many TRBJ2-6 - TRBV12-3/TRBV12-4
TGTGCCAGCAGTACCTCTCGCAGGGCCCCCAACCAGCTCTTC CASSTSRRAPNQLF - TRBJ2-1 - TRBV28
TGCGCCAGCAGCATGGGGAGCGAGCAGTACTTC CASSMGSEQYF many TRBJ2-7 - TRBV5-1
TGTGCCAGCAGCCGGACAGGGGATTCACCCCTCCACTTT CASSRTGDSPLHF many TRBJ1-6 TRBD1 TRBV28
TGTGCCACCAGCAGACCAACTAGCGGGGGTGGGGGAGTAGATACGCAGTATTTT CATSRPTSGGGGVDTQYF many TRBJ2-3 TRBD2 TRBV15
TGTGCCAGCAGTCGGGAAGGGGACGGAGAGACCCAGTACTTC CASSREGDGETQYF many TRBJ2-5 - TRBV6-1
TGCAGTGCTCCAGGGGCTTCACCCCTCCACTTT CSAPGASPLHF many TRBJ1-6 - TRBV20-1
TGCGCCAGCAGCAGGGACAGGGAAACGGGAAACACCATATATTTT CASSRDRETGNTIYF many TRBJ1-3 TRBD1 TRBV5-1
TGTGCCAGCAGCATCCCCTCTACTCCGGGGGTGGATGGCTACACCTTC CASSIPSTPGVDGYTF many TRBJ1-2 - TRBV4-2
TGCAGCGTCCCAGGCGGAGGGCCTTACTACGAGCAGTACTTC CSVPGGGPYYEQYF few TRBJ2-7 - TRBV29-1
TGTGCCAGCAGTAAAGGACTAGCGGGGGGGTACAATGAGCAGTTCTTC CASSKGLAGGYNEQFF many TRBJ2-1 TRBD2 TRBV12-3/TRBV12-4
TGCGCCAGCAGCTTAACCCTTCTAGCGGGAGGAGACTACGAGCAGTACTTC CASSLTLLAGGDYEQYF many TRBJ2-7 TRBD2 TRBV5-1
TGTGCCAGCAGTTTACTCATCAGGGGTTTGGGTCGAGATACGCAGTATTTT CASSLLIRGLGRDTQYF many TRBJ2-3 - TRBV27
TGCAGCGTAGTAGGGGGGGTAGTGCCCTACGAGCAGTACTTC CSVVGGVVPYEQYF - TRBJ2-7 - TRBV29-1
TGTGCCAGCAGTGAGTCTTATAGCGAGGAGCAGTTCTTC CASSESYSEEQFF - TRBJ2-1 - TRBV2
TGCAGTGCTAGAGAGGGGCATCAGCCCCAGCATTTT CSAREGHQPQHF many TRBJ1-5 - TRBV20-1
TGTGCCAGCAGTGCCCGGGGCCTCCAACGGGCGGATGGCTACACCTTC CASSARGLQRADGYTF many TRBJ1-2 - TRBV12-3/TRBV12-4
TGCGCCAGCAGCGCGGTGACAGGGAGCAATCAGCCCCAGCATTTT CASSAVTGSNQPQHF many TRBJ1-5 TRBD1 TRBV5-1
TGTGCCACCCTCGAGGGACAGGGAAGCAGGGAGCAGTTCTTC CATLEGQGSREQFF many TRBJ2-1 TRBD1 TRBV28
TGTGCCAGCAGCTTAACGGACAACTCTGGAAACACCATATATTTT CASSLTDNSGNTIYF many TRBJ1-3 - TRBV7-9
TGTGCCAGCAGTGTATTAGGGCAGGGGGCGTTCTTC CASSVLGQGAFF many TRBJ2-1 TRBD1 TRBV2
TGTGCCAGCAGTGCCAGGGGTAACACCGGGGAGCTGTTTTTT CASSARGNTGELFF many TRBJ2-2 - TRBV2
TGTGCCAGCAGCCGACTAGCGGGGGAAGGCTATGAGCAGTTCTTC CASSRLAGEGYEQFF many TRBJ2-1 TRBD2 TRBV11-2
TGTGCCAGCAGCCAAGATACCAGCGGAACGAACACCGGGGAGCTGTTTTTT CASSQDTSGTNTGELFF - TRBJ2-2 - TRBV3-1
TGCAGTGCTAGAGATCGGGTCTTAACTAGCAATCAGCCCCAGCATTTT CSARDRVLTSNQPQHF many TRBJ1-5 - TRBV20-1
TGCGCCAGCAGCCAAGGGAGGGCGGTAGGAAACAAAAACATTCAGTACTTC CASSQGRAVGNKNIQYF many TRBJ2-4 - TRBV4-1
TGTGCCAGCAGTTATGGGGGGTCGAACACCGGGGAGCTGTTTTTT CASSYGGSNTGELFF few TRBJ2-2 - TRBV12-3/TRBV12-4
TGTGCCAGCTCGGGACTAGAGGTTTCCGAGCAGTACTTC CASSGLEVSEQYF many TRBJ2-7 TRBD2 TRBV12-3/TRBV12-4
TGTGCCAGCAGCCATCTCCTAGCGGGGGCGACAGATACGCAGTATTTT CASSHLLAGATDTQYF many TRBJ2-3 TRBD2 TRBV3-1
TGTGCCATCAGCCCGGGGCTCCTCTGCTGCGAGCAGTACTTC CAISPGLLCCEQYF - TRBJ2-7 - TRBV14
TGTGCCAGCTCACCACGAGGGGCGCCGGATACGCAGTATTTT CASSPRGAPDTQYF many TRBJ2-3 - TRBV18
TGCAGTGCTAGAACTAGCGGGAGTAGGGCGGATACGCAGTATTTT CSARTSGSRADTQYF many TRBJ2-3 TRBD2 TRBV20-1
TGTGCCAGCAGTTACGACAGGTCTGGAAACACCATATATTTT CASSYDRSGNTIYF many TRBJ1-3 - TRBV6-5
TGTGCCAGCAGCGCGGGGCGACTAGCGGGGGCTTACAATGAGCAGTTCTTC CASSAGRLAGAYNEQFF - TRBJ2-1 TRBD2 TRBV7-2
TGCGCCAGCAGCCAAGAAGGCCAGGGCCGGGGCACCTTATACACAGATACGCAGTATTTT CASSQEGQGRGTLYTDTQYF many TRBJ2-3 - TRBV4-1
TGTGCCAGCACCCCCCCCTTGCAGTACAATGAGCAGTTCTTC CASTPPLQYNEQFF many TRBJ2-1 - TRBV6-1
TGTGCCAGCAGCCGCAATCACAGGGAGACCCAGTACTTC CASSRNHRETQYF many TRBJ2-5 - TRBV7-8
TGCGCCAGCAGCTTGTCGGCCAACTATGGCTACACCTTC CASSLSANYGYTF - TRBJ1-2 - TRBV5-1
TGTGCCAGCAGCTTGGTCCCGGAGAACACTGAAGCTTTCTTT CASSLVPENTEAFF many TRBJ1-1 - TRBV5-5
TGTGCCAGCAGCCTTACCAGGGCGGATTCACCCCTCCACTTT CASSLTRADSPLHF many TRBJ1-6 - TRBV7-9
TGTGCCAGCAGCCCACAGGGCGGGGACTATCCCTACGAGCAGTACTTC CASSPQGGDYPYEQYF many TRBJ2-7 - TRBV7-2
TGTGCCAGCAGCTTGACAGGGGACAATGAAAAACTGTTTTTT CASSLTGDNEKLFF many TRBJ1-4 TRBD1 TRBV7-9
TGCAGTGCTAGAGAACATGTAGCGGGAGACTACGAGCAGTACTTC CSAREHVAGDYEQYF - TRBJ2-7 TRBD2 TRBV20-1
TGTGCCAGGGGGAGGGGGCGGGGAAAATACAATGAGCAGTTCTTC CARGRGRGKYNEQFF many TRBJ2-1 - TRBV2
TGTGCCAGCAGCTTAGATTATGGTACAGGAAACAATGAGCAGTTCTTC CASSLDYGTGNNEQFF few TRBJ2-1 - TRBV11-3
TGCGCCAGCAGTGAGTGGGCGGGAAATCAGCCCCAGCATTTT CASSEWAGNQPQHF many TRBJ1-5 - TRBV10-2
TGCGCCAGCAGCCAATGGTCGCGGGGAGGCACAGATACGCAGTATTTT CASSQWSRGGTDTQYF many TRBJ2-3 - TRBV4-1